The 5 T cell receptor beta chains in this list originate from one sample, sequenced in a study of cytomegalovirus exposure and HLA in healthy donors. In the PCR, 60 Vbeta and 13 Jbeta primers were used. Sequencing used immunoSEQ multiplex PCR; TCRdb keeps in-frame clones, though not all of them. The sample includes approximately 150,000 clones. What was sequenced was PBMCs. Every receptor here comes from a young woman in good health and CMV-seronegative.

V and J are TRBV4-3 and TRBJ1-3; maybe TRBD1 (6 bases). Trimming stripped 1 base from V and 0 bases from J, with 25 bases between. This CDR3 spans 21 amino acids. Germline loops: CDR1 LGHNA, CDR2 YSLEER. CDR3 loop: CASSQGWGRVVGGASGNTIYF. The DNA for the CDR3 is TGCGCCAGCAGCCAAGGATGGGGCCGGGTAGTAGGGGGGGCCTCTGGAAACACCATATATTTT.

The chain combines TRBV19 with TRBJ1-1, with D tentatively TRBD1 (5 bases). CDR1 and CDR2 (germline): LNHDA, SQIVND (reference sequence). V lost 0 bases to trimming and J lost 7 bases, with 12 bases between them. This CDR3 has 14 residues. The CDR3 sequence: CASSIELGQGEAFF. Written as DNA, the CDR3 is TGTGCCAGTAGTATAGAGTTAGGGCAGGGTGAAGCTTTCTTT.

V and J are TRBV19 and TRBJ1-5; D is possibly TRBD1 (5 bases). The CDR3 has 15 amino acids. Germline V gives CDR1 LNHDA, CDR2 SQIVND (reference sequence). The V end lost 6 bases, the J end lost 3 bases, and 15 bases lay between the germline ends. This CDR3 reads CASSGIQVFNQPQHF. In nucleotides, the CDR3 is TGTGCCAGTAGCGGAATACAGGTTTTCAATCAGCCCCAGCATTTT. The full variable domain, rest sourced from reference TRBV19 and TRBJ1-5, is DGGITQSPKYLFRKEGQNVTLSCEQNLNHDAMYWYRQDPGQGLRLIYYSQIVNDFQKGDIAEGYSVSREKKESFPLTVTSAQKNPTAFYLCASSGIQVFNQPQHFGDGTRLSIL.

This chain connects TRBV5-6 to TRBJ2-5, with D possibly being TRBD2 (5 bases). The germline gives CDR1 SGHDT, CDR2 YYEEEE. This CDR3 region has 19 residues. V lost 4 bases, J lost 0 bases, and 25 bases lay in between. The CDR3 loop is CASSSGGLQDPPYQETQYF. For the CDR3, the DNA is TGTGCCAGCAGCAGCGGAGGACTGCAGGATCCCCCGTACCAAGAGACCCAGTACTTC.

The genes are TRBV14 and TRBJ2-7; TRBD2 matches at 7 bases. The CDR3 spans 14 residues. V lost 4 bases, J lost 3 bases, and 6 bases stayed unmatched. Germline lookup yields CDR1 SGHDN and CDR2 FVKESK. CDR3 DNA: TGTGCCAGCAGCCTGGGACTACGAATCTACGAGCAGTACTTC. Translating gives CASSLGLRIYEQYF.